The 21 T cell receptor beta chains below come from one sample, sequenced in a study of cytomegalovirus exposure and HLA in healthy donors. The PCR used 60 Vbeta and 13 Jbeta primers. Sequenced by immunoSEQ multiplex PCR; TCRdb stores in-frame clones only, minus some. Found here are approximately 300,000 clones, approximately 84% of them singletons; the top ten hold 1.5% to 2.5%. Material for sequencing was PBMCs. The receptors were sampled from a woman aged 40 to 55 in good health and CMV-seropositive.

The V and J genes are TRBV7-8 and TRBJ1-5; no clear D gene. This CDR3 comprises 16 residues. Germline-derived CDR1 and CDR2 are SGHVS and FQNEAQ. V gave up 6 bases and J gave up 3 bases, with 18 bases separating them. The CDR3 loop reads CASRHAADSPNQPQHF. CDR3 nucleotide sequence: TGTGCCAGCAGGCACGCCGCCGACTCACCCAATCAGCCCCAGCATTTT. The full variable domain, in which reference TRBV7-8 and TRBJ1-5 provide the parts outside the CDR3, is GAGVSQSPRYKVAKRGQDVALRCDPISGHVSLFWYQQALGQGPEFLTYFQNEAQLDKSGLPSDRFFAERPEGSVSTLKIQRTQQEDSAVYLCASRHAADSPNQPQHFGDGTRLSIL.

The chain couples TRBV28 to TRBJ1-5, with 7 nucleotides matching TRBD1. In germline, CDR1 is MDHEN, CDR2 SYDVKM. V lost 7 bases, J lost 1 base, and 4 bases stayed unmatched. The CDR3 runs 14 residues. The CDR3 sequence is CASITGDSNQPQHF. The CDR3 nucleotides read TGTGCCAGCATAACAGGGGACAGCAATCAGCCCCAGCATTTT.

The chain has TRBV30 and TRBJ2-5; D unresolved. The better agreement between TRBJ2-7 and the DNA end casts doubt on the J call. The CDR3 sequence is 14 residues long. Germline lookup yields CDR1 GTSNPN and CDR2 SVGIG (reference sequence). The CDR3 DNA reads as TGTGCCTTCGTTACGGCGGCGAGCCACTACGAGCAGTACTTC. It is translated as CAFVTAASHYEQYF.

The gene calls are TRBV14 and TRBJ1-2; the D gene is possibly TRBD1 (5 bases). The CDR3 spans 14 residues. Between the trimmed V and J ends, which lost 1 base and 4 bases, there was a span of 10 bases. Germline V lookup: CDR1 SGHDN, CDR2 FVKESK. The CDR3 loop is CASSQVLGPYGYTF. Written as DNA, the CDR3 is TGTGCCAGCAGCCAAGTTTTGGGGCCCTATGGCTACACCTTC.

The chain combines TRBV5-4 with TRBJ2-1; tentatively, D is TRBD1 (6 bases). The CDR3 is 15 amino acids. The V and J ends lost 4 bases and 6 bases respectively, with 17 bases between them. CDR1 and CDR2 from the germline V gene are SGHNT and YYREEE (reference sequence). CDR3 sequence reads: CASSPFLIGGNEQFF. The CDR3 region has the DNA TGTGCCAGCAGCCCCTTTCTCATAGGGGGCAATGAGCAGTTCTTC.

This chain joins TRBV4-1 and TRBJ2-1, with 8 bases aligning to TRBD2. V trimming: 0 bases; J trimming: 0 bases; junction bases outside the gene matches: 10. Germline V CDR1 and CDR2: MGHRA, YSYEKL. The CDR3 length is 19 residues. CDR3 amino acids: CASSQDGLAGLSSYNEQFF. As DNA, the CDR3 is TGCGCCAGCAGCCAAGATGGTCTAGCGGGCCTTAGCTCCTACAATGAGCAGTTCTTC.

The chain joins TRBV5-1 to TRBJ2-2; TRBD2 matches at 8 bases. The germline CDR1 and CDR2 sequences are SGHRS and YFSETQ. V was clipped by 5 bases and J by 5 bases; unmatched bases: 8. The CDR3 loop spans 15 amino acids. For the CDR3, the DNA is TGCGCCAGCAGGGCAACGGGAGGGCTGACCGGGGAGCTGTTTTTT. It codes for CASRATGGLTGELFF.

The chain recombines TRBV19 with TRBJ2-1, with TRBD2 identical over 11 bases. This CDR3 comprises 16 residues. Unmatched junction bases numbered 11, after V lost 3 bases and J lost 10 bases. Germline CDR1 reads LNHDA; CDR2 reads SQIVND (reference sequence). The CDR3 region has the DNA TGTGCCAGTAGTATTAGGGCTAGCGGGAGGAGTGGCGAGCAGTTCTTC. Protein: CASSIRASGRSGEQFF.

This clone was picked up one time. The chain employs TRBV6-5 and TRBJ1-2, with TRBD1 identical over 7 bases. This CDR3 spans 13 amino acids. The trim removed 0 bases at V and 8 bases at J, leaving 3 bases unmatched. In germline, CDR1 is MNHEY, CDR2 SVGAGI. CDR3: CASSYSAGGGYTF. In nucleotides, the CDR3 is TGTGCCAGCAGTTACTCGGCAGGGGGAGGCTACACCTTC.

Only a few counts were recorded for this clone. The V call is TRBV20-1, the J call TRBJ2-7; TRBD2 matches at 8 bases. Germline loops: CDR1 DFQATT, CDR2 SNEGSKA (reference sequence). The CDR3 has 11 residues. Trimming removed 6 bases from V and 4 bases from J; junction bases left unmatched: 2. The CDR3: CSAAGAYEQYF. CDR3 nucleotides: TGCAGTGCAGCGGGAGCTTACGAGCAGTACTTC.

A remark on this clone: Additional DNA sequences in this sample encode the identical CDR3. The chain uses TRBV30 and TRBJ1-1, with D possibly being TRBD1 (5 bases). V shed 0 bases and J shed 2 bases, with 10 bases lying between them. Per the germline V gene, CDR1 is GTSNPN and CDR2 is SVGIG (reference sequence). The CDR3 has 14 residues. The CDR3 DNA reads TGTGCCTGGAGTGTACGTCAGGGAAACACTGAAGCTTTCTTT. The encoded protein is CAWSVRQGNTEAFF.

This chain joins TRBV28 and TRBJ1-1, with a tentative D call TRBD1 (6 bases). From germline, CDR1 is MDHEN and CDR2 SYDVKM. CDR3 length: 16 amino acids. With 3 bases removed from V and 5 bases from J, the gap between germline ends came to 19 bases. The CDR3 bases are TGTGCCAGCAGTTTCCAGCGTCCAGGGGCAAGGACTGAAGCTTTCTTT. Translated, it gives CASSFQRPGARTEAFF.

DNA for the CDR3: TGTGCCAGCAGCCAATTGAACAGGGAGGGGGGATGTGTTGGCAATCAGCCCCAGCATTTT. Its protein product is CASSQLNREGGCVGNQPQHF. The V gene is TRBV14, the J gene TRBJ1-5; the D gene is possibly TRBD1 (6 bases). Germline CDR1 SGHDN, CDR2 FVKESK. This CDR3 comprises 20 residues. Between the trimmed V and J ends, which lost 2 bases and 2 bases, there was a span of 25 bases.

V and J are TRBV4-3 and TRBJ2-3; TRBD2 agrees at 10 bases. The ends lost 0 bases at V and 1 base at J; junction bases unmatched: 10. The CDR3 length is 19 residues. The germline V gene encodes CDR1 LGHNA and CDR2 YSLEER. The CDR3 DNA follows: TGCGCCAGCAGCCAAGATATGAGCGGGAGGGCCGGGGGCACAGATACGCAGTATTTT. Its translation: CASSQDMSGRAGGTDTQYF.

This chain joins TRBV27 and TRBJ2-3, with 16 positions matching TRBD2. The V segment lost 5 bases and the J segment 2 bases; nucleotides outside the gene matches: 7. Germline V gene sequence: CDR1 MNHEY, CDR2 SMNVEV (reference sequence). The CDR3 extends over 18 amino acids. DNA for the CDR3: TGTGCCAGCAGTCTTACCGGGACTAGCGGGAGGGCCACAGATACGCAGTATTTT. This encodes CASSLTGTSGRATDTQYF.

The gene calls are TRBV6-4 and TRBJ1-1; D is possibly TRBD1 (5 bases). This CDR3 has 13 residues. Germline V gene sequence: CDR1 MRHNA, CDR2 SNTAGT. Trimming took 6 bases from V and 1 from J, leaving 9 bases between them. The CDR3 DNA reads TGTGCCAGCAGCCGGACAACGAACACTGAAGCTTTCTTT. This codes for CASSRTTNTEAFF.

J is TRBJ2-6 and V is TRBV7-2; weak D call: TRBD1 (5 bases). Trimming removed 6 bases at V and 1 base at J, with 13 bases between. The CDR3 extends over 16 amino acids. The V gene's germline CDR1 is SGHTA and CDR2 FQGNSA. The CDR3 region is CASSLLQGSGANVLTF. In DNA, the CDR3 is TGTGCCAGCAGTTTACTTCAGGGATCTGGGGCCAACGTCCTGACTTTC.

As for this clone: Germline is not matched at one junction end, which may reflect a read error. The chain recombines TRBV7-8 with TRBJ2-4; D gene unclear. The V gene's germline CDR1 is SGHVS and CDR2 FQNEAQ. The CDR3 is made up of 15 amino acids. As DNA, the CDR3 is TGTGCCAGCAGCTTACAGACCGTAGACAAAAACAGTCAGTACTTC. This translates into CASSLQTVDKNSQYF.

This sequence joins TRBV7-7 and TRBJ2-5; D may be TRBD2 (6 bases). The length of the CDR3 is 13 residues. V shed 6 bases and J shed 1 base, with 9 bases lying between them. CDR1 and CDR2 (germline): SSHAT, FNYEAQ (reference sequence). The CDR3 DNA follows: TGTGCCAGCAGGGGGACTTCCCAAGAGACCCAGTACTTC. The encoded protein is CASRGTSQETQYF.

This clone has only a few counts. The chain has TRBV14 and TRBJ2-3, with D possibly being TRBD2 (6 bases). The V end lost 4 bases, the J end lost 9 bases, and 14 bases lay between the germline ends. Germline-derived CDR1 and CDR2 are SGHDN and FVKESK. This CDR3 is 13 amino acids long. CDR3 residues: CASSPELAGTQYF. Here the CDR3 DNA reads TGTGCCAGCAGCCCAGAACTAGCAGGAACGCAGTATTTT.

The chain employs TRBV28 and TRBJ2-2; D possibly corresponds to TRBD1 (6 bases). Trimming shortened V by 10 bases and J by 2 bases, and 11 bases separated the two germline ends. This CDR3 has 13 amino acids. Germline lookup yields CDR1 MDHEN and CDR2 SYDVKM. The CDR3 DNA sequence: TGTGCCACCCGGGACAAAAACACCGGGGAGCTGTTTTTT. Its translation: CATRDKNTGELFF.